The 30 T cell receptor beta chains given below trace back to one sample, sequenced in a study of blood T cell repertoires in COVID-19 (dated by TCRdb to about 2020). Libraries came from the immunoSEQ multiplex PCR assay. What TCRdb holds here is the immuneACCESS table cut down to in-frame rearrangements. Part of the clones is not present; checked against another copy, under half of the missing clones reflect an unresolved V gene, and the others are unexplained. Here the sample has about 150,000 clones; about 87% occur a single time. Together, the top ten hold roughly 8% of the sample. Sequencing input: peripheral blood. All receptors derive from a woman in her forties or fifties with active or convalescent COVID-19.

CDR3: CASSFRDYTDTQYF. DNA of the CDR3: TGTGCCAGCAGCTTTCGGGACTACACAGATACGCAGTATTTT. V usage is TRBV11-2 and J usage is TRBJ2-3; TRBD2 agrees at 7 bases. This CDR3 contains 14 residues. J lost 2 bases, V lost 3 bases, and 2 bases had no gene match. The germline V gene has CDR1 SGHAT and CDR2 FQNNGV.

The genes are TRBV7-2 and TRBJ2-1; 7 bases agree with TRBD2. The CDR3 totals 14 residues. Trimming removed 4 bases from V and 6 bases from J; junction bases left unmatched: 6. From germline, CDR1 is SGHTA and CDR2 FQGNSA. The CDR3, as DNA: TGTGCCAGCAGCTGGGACTATGACTCCAATGAGCAGTTCTTC. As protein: CASSWDYDSNEQFF.

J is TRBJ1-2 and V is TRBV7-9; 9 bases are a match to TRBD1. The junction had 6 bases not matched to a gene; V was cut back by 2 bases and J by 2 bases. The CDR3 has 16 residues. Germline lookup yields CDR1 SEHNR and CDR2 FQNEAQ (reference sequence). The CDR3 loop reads CASSLSSTGGNYGYTF. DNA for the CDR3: TGTGCCAGCAGCTTATCTTCGACAGGGGGGAACTATGGCTACACCTTC.

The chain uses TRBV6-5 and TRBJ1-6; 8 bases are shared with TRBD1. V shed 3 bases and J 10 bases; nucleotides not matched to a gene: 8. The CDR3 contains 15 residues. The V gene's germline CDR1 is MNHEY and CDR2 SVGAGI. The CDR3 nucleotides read TGTGCCAGCAGTTATTCCGGACAGGGAGGGTCACCCCTCCACTTT. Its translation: CASSYSGQGGSPLHF.

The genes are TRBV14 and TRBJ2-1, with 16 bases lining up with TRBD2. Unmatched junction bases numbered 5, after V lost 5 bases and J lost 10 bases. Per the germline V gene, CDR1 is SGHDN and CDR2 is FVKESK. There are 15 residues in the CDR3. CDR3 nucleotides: TGTGCCAGCAGCAAGGGACTAGCGGGAGGGATCGAGCAGTTCTTC. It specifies CASSKGLAGGIEQFF.

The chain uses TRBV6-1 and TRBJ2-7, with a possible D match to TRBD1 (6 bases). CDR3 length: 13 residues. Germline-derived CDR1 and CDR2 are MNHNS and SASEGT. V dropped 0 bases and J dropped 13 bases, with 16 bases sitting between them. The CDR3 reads CASSEALRGHLYF. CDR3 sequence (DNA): TGTGCCAGCAGTGAAGCGCTTCGGGGACATCTATACTTC.

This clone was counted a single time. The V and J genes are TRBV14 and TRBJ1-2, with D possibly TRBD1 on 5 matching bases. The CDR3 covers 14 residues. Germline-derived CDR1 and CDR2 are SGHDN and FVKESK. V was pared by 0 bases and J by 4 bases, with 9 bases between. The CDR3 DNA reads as TGTGCCAGCAGCCAAGATGGTAGGGGCTATGGCTACACCTTC. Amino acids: CASSQDGRGYGYTF.

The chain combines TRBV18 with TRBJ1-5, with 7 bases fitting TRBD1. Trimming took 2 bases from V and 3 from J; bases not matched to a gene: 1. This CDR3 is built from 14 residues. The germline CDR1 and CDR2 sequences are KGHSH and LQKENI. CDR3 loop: CASSPGTVNQPQHF. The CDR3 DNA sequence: TGTGCCAGCTCACCAGGGACAGTCAATCAGCCCCAGCATTTT.

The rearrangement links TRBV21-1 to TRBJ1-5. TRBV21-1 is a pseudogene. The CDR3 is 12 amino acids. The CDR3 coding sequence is TGTGCCAGTTCGGGGGAAGATCAGCCCCAGCATTTT. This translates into CASSGEDQPQHF.

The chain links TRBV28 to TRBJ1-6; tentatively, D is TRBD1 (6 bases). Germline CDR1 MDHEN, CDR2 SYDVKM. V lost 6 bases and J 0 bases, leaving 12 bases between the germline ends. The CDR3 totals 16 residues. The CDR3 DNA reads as TGTGCCAGCAGCTCAACAGGGAGCTCCTATAATTCACCCCTCCACTTT. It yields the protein CASSSTGSSYNSPLHF.

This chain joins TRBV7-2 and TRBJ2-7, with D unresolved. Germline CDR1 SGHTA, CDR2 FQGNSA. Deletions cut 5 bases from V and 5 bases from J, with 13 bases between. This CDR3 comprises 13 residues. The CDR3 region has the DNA TGTGCCAGCAGCCCACCTAGTTCCCACGAGCAGTACTTC. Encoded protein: CASSPPSSHEQYF.

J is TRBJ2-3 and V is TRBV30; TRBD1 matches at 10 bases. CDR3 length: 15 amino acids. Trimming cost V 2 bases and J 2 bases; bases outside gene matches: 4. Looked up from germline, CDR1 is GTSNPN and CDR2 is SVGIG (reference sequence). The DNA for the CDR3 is TGTGCCTGGAGTCGGACAGGGGGTCTCACAGATACGCAGTATTTT. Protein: CAWSRTGGLTDTQYF. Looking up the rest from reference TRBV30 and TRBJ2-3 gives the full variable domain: SQTIHQWPATLVQPVGSPLSLECTVEGTSNPNLYWYRQAAGRGLQLLFYSVGIGQISSEVPQNLSASRPQDRQFILSSKKLLLSDSGFYLCAWSRTGGLTDTQYFGPGTRLTVL.

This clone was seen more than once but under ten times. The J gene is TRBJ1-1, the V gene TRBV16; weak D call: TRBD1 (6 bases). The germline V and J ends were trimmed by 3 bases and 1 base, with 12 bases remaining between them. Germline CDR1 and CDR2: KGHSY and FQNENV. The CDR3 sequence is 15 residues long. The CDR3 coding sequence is TGTGCCAGCAGCCACACCAGGGACACGAACACTGAAGCTTTCTTT. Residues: CASSHTRDTNTEAFF.

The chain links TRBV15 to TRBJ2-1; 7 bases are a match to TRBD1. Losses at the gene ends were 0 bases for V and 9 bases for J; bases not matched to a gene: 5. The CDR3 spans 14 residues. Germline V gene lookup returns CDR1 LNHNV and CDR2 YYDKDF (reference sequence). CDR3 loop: CATSRDLTGTEQFF. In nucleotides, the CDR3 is TGTGCCACCAGCAGAGATCTGACAGGGACTGAGCAGTTCTTC.

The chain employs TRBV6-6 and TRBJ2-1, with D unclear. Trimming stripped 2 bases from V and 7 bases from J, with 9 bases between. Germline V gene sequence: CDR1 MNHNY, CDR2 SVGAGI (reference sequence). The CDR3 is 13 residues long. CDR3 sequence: CASSYVSENEQFF. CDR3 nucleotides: TGTGCCAGCAGTTACGTAAGTGAGAATGAGCAGTTCTTC.

This CDR3 reads CASSQELTSGKNIQYF. The DNA of the CDR3 is TGTGCCAGCAGCCAAGAATTAACTAGCGGGAAAAACATTCAGTACTTC. This chain uses TRBV3-1 (or the pseudogene TRBV3-2) with TRBJ2-4; 9 bases match TRBD2. V was clipped by 0 bases and J by 4 bases; unmatched bases: 4. The CDR3 contains 16 residues. Germline loops: CDR1 LGHDT, CDR2 YNNKEL (reference sequence).

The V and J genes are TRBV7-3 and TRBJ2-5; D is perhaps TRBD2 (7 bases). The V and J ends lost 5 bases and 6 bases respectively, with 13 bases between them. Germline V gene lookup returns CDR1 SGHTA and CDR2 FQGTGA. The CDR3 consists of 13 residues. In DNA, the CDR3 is TGTGCCAGCAGCCAAGGGGGGGCTCAGACCCAGTACTTC. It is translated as CASSQGGAQTQYF.

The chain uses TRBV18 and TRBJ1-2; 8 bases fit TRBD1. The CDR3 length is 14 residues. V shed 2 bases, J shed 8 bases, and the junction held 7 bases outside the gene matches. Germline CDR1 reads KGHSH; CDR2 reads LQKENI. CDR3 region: CASSPIPTGEGYTF. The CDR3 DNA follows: TGTGCCAGCTCACCAATACCGACAGGGGAAGGCTACACCTTC.

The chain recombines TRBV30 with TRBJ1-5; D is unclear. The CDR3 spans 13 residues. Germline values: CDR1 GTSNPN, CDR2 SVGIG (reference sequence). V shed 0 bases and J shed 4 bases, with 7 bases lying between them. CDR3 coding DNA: TGTGCCTGGAGTGTAGCCAGGAATCAGCCCCAGCATTTT. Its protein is CAWSVARNQPQHF.

The CDR3 loop reads CASSLDREDDEQYF. The CDR3, as DNA: TGCGCCAGCAGCCTGGACAGGGAGGACGACGAGCAGTACTTC. The J gene is TRBJ2-7, the V gene TRBV4-3; 8 nucleotides match TRBD1. CDR1 is LGHNA, CDR2 YSLEER, per germline. The CDR3 covers 14 residues. The V segment lost 4 bases and the J segment 5 bases; nucleotides outside the gene matches: 7.

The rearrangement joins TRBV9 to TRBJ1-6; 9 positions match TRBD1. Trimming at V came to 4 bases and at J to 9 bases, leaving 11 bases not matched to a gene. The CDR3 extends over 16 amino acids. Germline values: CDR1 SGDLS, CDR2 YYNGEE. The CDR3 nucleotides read TGTGCCAGCAGCCCTCAGGTGGGACAGGGCGGTTCACCCCTCCACTTT. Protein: CASSPQVGQGGSPLHF.

CDR3 amino acids: CASSLAGGFAGNTIYF. In DNA form, the CDR3 reads TGTGCCAGCAGCTTGGCAGGGGGCTTCGCTGGAAACACCATATATTTT. J is TRBJ1-3 and V is TRBV5-6, with 8 nucleotides matching TRBD1. CDR1 is SGHDT and CDR2 is YYEEEE in the germline V gene. CDR3 size: 16 residues. The junction had 4 bases not matched to a gene; V was cut back by 0 bases and J by 2 bases.

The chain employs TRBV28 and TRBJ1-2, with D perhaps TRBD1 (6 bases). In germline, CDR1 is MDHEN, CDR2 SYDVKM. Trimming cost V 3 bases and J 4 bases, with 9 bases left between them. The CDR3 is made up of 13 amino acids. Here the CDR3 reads CASSLGAGYGYTF. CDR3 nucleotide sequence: TGTGCCAGCAGTTTGGGGGCGGGCTATGGCTACACCTTC.

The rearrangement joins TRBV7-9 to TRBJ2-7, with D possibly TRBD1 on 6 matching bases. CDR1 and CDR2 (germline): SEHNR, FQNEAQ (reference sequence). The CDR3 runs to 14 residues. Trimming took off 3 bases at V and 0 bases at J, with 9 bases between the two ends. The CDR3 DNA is TGTGCCAGCAGCTTTGACAGGCTCTCCTACGAGCAGTACTTC. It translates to CASSFDRLSYEQYF.

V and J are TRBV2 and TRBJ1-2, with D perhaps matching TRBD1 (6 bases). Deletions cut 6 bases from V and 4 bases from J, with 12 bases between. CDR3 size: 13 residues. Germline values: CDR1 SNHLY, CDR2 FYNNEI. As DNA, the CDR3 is TGTGCCAGCAGGGGCCAGGGGTCCTATGGCTACACCTTC. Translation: CASRGQGSYGYTF.

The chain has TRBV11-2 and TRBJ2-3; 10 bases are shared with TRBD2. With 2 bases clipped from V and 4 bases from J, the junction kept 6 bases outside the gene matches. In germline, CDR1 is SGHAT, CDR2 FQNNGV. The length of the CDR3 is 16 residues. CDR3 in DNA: TGTGCCAGCAGCTTAAGCCTAGCGGGGGATGCAGATACGCAGTATTTT. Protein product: CASSLSLAGDADTQYF. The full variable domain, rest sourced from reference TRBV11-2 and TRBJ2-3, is EAGVAQSPRYKIIEKRQSVAFWCNPISGHATLYWYQQILGQGPKLLIQFQNNGVVDDSQLPKDRFSAERLKGVDSTLKIQPAKLEDSAVYLCASSLSLAGDADTQYFGPGTRLTVL.

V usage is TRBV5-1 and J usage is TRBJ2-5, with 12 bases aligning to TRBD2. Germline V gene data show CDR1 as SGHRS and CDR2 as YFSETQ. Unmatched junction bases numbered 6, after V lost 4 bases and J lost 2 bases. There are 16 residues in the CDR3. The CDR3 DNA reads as TGCGCCAGCAGCAGAACGACTAGCGGGGGACAAGAGACCCAGTACTTC. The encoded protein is CASSRTTSGGQETQYF.

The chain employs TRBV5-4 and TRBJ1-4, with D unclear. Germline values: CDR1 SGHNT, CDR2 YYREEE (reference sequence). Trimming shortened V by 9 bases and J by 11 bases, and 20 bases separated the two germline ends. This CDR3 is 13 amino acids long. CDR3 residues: CATSGSPVGKLFF. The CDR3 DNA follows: TGTGCCACCTCCGGGAGTCCCGTGGGGAAACTGTTTTTT. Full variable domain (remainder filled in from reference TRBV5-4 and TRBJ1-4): ETGVTQSPTHLIKTRGQQVTLRCSSQSGHNTVSWYQQALGQGPQFIFQYYREEENGRGNFPPRFSGLQFPNYSSELNVNALELDDSALYLCATSGSPVGKLFFGSGTQLSVL.

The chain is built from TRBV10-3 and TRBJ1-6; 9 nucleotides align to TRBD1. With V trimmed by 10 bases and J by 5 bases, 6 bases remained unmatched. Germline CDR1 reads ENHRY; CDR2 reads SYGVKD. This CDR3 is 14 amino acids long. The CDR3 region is CATGGTGNNSPLHF. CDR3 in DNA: TGTGCCACCGGGGGGACAGGGAATAATTCACCCCTCCACTTT.

The CDR3 reads CASSLTTSINTGELFF. Here the CDR3 DNA reads TGCGCCAGCAGCTTGACTACATCCATTAACACCGGGGAGCTGTTTTTT. The chain combines TRBV5-1 with TRBJ2-2; D uncertain. CDR1 and CDR2 from the germline V gene are SGHRS and YFSETQ. The CDR3 consists of 16 residues. The ends were cut back, 1 base at V and 2 bases at J, with 12 bases in the middle.